This T cell receptor (beta chain) was recovered during a study of control samples from healthy donors and cancer patients. Germline V gives CDR1 MNHEY, CDR2 SMNVEV (reference sequence). This CDR3 spans 14 amino acids. The J segment lost 7 bases and the V segment lost 5 bases, leaving 9 bases of the junction unmatched. The assay was immunoSEQ multiplex PCR, and TCRdb's table has in-frame clones only and misses some. The table shows 350,000 to 450,000 clones, with 90% occurring only once. This clone was observed a single time. The TCR sequence derives from a man aged 35 to 55 with head and neck cancer. V usage is TRBV27 and J usage is TRBJ1-2, with 8 bases aligning to TRBD1. The sample comprised PBMCs. CDR3 loop: CASSTRQGTGGYTF. The CDR3 nucleotides read TGTGCCAGCAGTACGCGACAGGGGACGGGTGGCTACACCTTC.